The 14 T cell receptor beta chains below come from one sample, sequenced in a study of beta chain features in type 1 diabetes. Expressed TCRB transcripts were sequenced because the isolated RNA had all been reverse transcribed beforehand. Sequenced by immunoSEQ multiplex PCR; TCRdb stores in-frame clones only, minus some. The data show 250,000 to 400,000 clones, around 13% seen once. Sequenced sample: central memory CD4+ T cells from blood. The receptors originated from a man between 25 and 39 years old in good health.

The V call is TRBV5-4, the J call TRBJ1-1; possible D gene TRBD1, 5 bases. Between the trimmed V and J ends, which lost 2 bases and 3 bases, there was a span of 17 bases. Germline lookup yields CDR1 SGHNT and CDR2 YYREEE (reference sequence). This CDR3 contains 16 residues. The CDR3 sequence: CASSFGRGVSDTEAFF. CDR3 coding DNA: TGTGCCAGCAGCTTCGGGCGGGGGGTAAGTGACACTGAAGCTTTCTTT.

This chain connects TRBV6-5 to TRBJ2-1, with TRBD2 as a possible D gene (7 bases). The germline gives CDR1 MNHEY, CDR2 SVGAGI. The CDR3 is 14 residues long. Trimming removed 5 bases at V and 4 bases at J, with 12 bases between. The CDR3 is CASSLGGAYNEQFF. The CDR3 nucleotides read TGTGCCAGCAGTCTGGGGGGGGCTTACAATGAGCAGTTCTTC.

This clone was observed a handful of times. This chain joins TRBV18 and TRBJ1-2; 9 bases match TRBD1. This CDR3 has 14 residues. Per germline, CDR1 KGHSH and CDR2 LQKENI. V shed 6 bases and J 5 bases; nucleotides not matched to a gene: 7. The DNA for the CDR3 is TGTGCCAGCTCTCAAGGGACAGGGCTATATGGCTACACCTTC. Translated, it gives CASSQGTGLYGYTF.

The V and J genes are TRBV18 and TRBJ2-7; D ambiguous. Per the germline V gene, CDR1 is KGHSH and CDR2 is LQKENI. Trimming shortened V by 3 bases and J by 7 bases, and 13 bases separated the two germline ends. The CDR3 extends over 13 amino acids. The CDR3 DNA reads as TGTGCCAGCTCACCCCAGAGCCTCGGAGAGCAGTACTTC. Encoded protein: CASSPQSLGEQYF.

This clone has just a few counts. The junction shows a germline mismatch at one end, possibly a read error. This chain uses TRBV5-4 with TRBJ2-6; D is unresolved. Germline V gene sequence: CDR1 SGHNT, CDR2 YYREEE (reference sequence). The CDR3 spans 15 residues. The CDR3 DNA reads as TGCGCCAGCAGCCAAGGCCTCCCTGGGGCCAACGTCCTGACTTTC. It specifies CASSQGLPGANVLTF.

The chain has TRBV2 and TRBJ1-2; D gene unclear. Germline V gene sequence: CDR1 SNHLY, CDR2 FYNNEI. The CDR3 sequence is 12 residues long. V lost 5 bases and J lost 4, with 8 bases in between. This chain's CDR3 is CASSPGSYGYTF. The CDR3 nucleotides read TGTGCCAGCAGTCCCGGTTCCTATGGCTACACCTTC.

In its sample, this clone was seen a few times. J is TRBJ1-1 and V is TRBV19; no definite D call. This CDR3 spans 14 amino acids. Germline CDR1 reads LNHDA; CDR2 reads SQIVND (reference sequence). Trimming cost V 3 bases and J 3 bases, with 11 bases left between them. The CDR3 bases are TGTGCCAGTAGTATTTGGCGACAAGACACTGAAGCTTTCTTT. Amino acid sequence: CASSIWRQDTEAFF. The full variable domain, rest sourced from reference TRBV19 and TRBJ1-1, is DGGITQSPKYLFRKEGQNVTLSCEQNLNHDAMYWYRQDPGQGLRLIYYSQIVNDFQKGDIAEGYSVSREKKESFPLTVTSAQKNPTAFYLCASSIWRQDTEAFFGQGTRLTVV.

This rearrangement joins TRBV6-5 to TRBJ1-1; D is unresolved. The V and J ends lost 6 bases and 1 base respectively, with 6 bases between them. The CDR3 covers 12 residues. Per the germline V gene, CDR1 is MNHEY and CDR2 is SVGAGI. This chain's CDR3 is CASRLQNTEAFF. Written as DNA, the CDR3 is TGTGCCAGCAGACTTCAGAACACTGAAGCTTTCTTT.

J is TRBJ2-3 and V is TRBV2; D is unclear. V gave up 7 bases and J gave up 6 bases, with 14 bases separating them. The CDR3 runs to 13 residues. In germline, CDR1 is SNHLY, CDR2 FYNNEI. The CDR3 sequence: CASKADFGDTQYF. In DNA, the CDR3 is TGTGCCAGCAAGGCCGACTTCGGGGATACGCAGTATTTT.

A few counts support this clone. CDR3 coding DNA: TGTGCCAGCAGCTTAGCCCCGGGACTATCGACTGAGCAGTTCTTC. It yields the protein CASSLAPGLSTEQFF. The rearrangement links TRBV7-2 to TRBJ2-1; the match to TRBD2 covers 7 bases. CDR3 length: 15 amino acids. V dropped 0 bases and J dropped 9; count of bases not matched to a gene: 8. The germline V gene encodes CDR1 SGHTA and CDR2 FQGNSA.

This clone was observed a handful of times. The V and J genes are TRBV4-3 and TRBJ2-5; D unclear. The V and J ends lost 0 bases and 7 bases respectively, with 9 bases between them. Per germline, CDR1 LGHNA and CDR2 YSLEER. The CDR3 runs 13 residues. Written as DNA, the CDR3 is TGCGCCAGCAGCCAAGATGGAACCGGGACCCAGTACTTC. Its translation is CASSQDGTGTQYF.

The chain joins TRBV4-3 to TRBJ2-3, with 9 nucleotides matching TRBD1. The CDR3 has 16 residues. The trim removed 4 bases at V and 1 base at J, leaving 6 bases unmatched. CDR1 and CDR2 from the germline V gene are LGHNA and YSLEER. CDR3 sequence (DNA): TGCGCCAGCAGCCGAGGACGGACAGGGGGCACAGATACGCAGTATTTT. It specifies CASSRGRTGGTDTQYF.

The V call is TRBV5-1, the J call TRBJ1-1, with TRBD1 matching 7 bases. V shed 9 bases, J shed 4 bases, and the junction held 12 bases outside the gene matches. Germline CDR1 is SGHRS and CDR2 is YFSETQ. This CDR3 has 14 residues. The CDR3 here is CATRQGGTTTEAFF. The DNA of the CDR3 is TGCGCCACCCGACAGGGAGGGACAACCACTGAAGCTTTCTTT. Full variable domain (remainder filled in from reference TRBV5-1 and TRBJ1-1): KAGVTQTPRYLIKTRGQQVTLSCSPISGHRSVSWYQQTPGQGLQFLFEYFSETQRNKGNFPGRFSGRQFSNSRSEMNVSTLELGDSALYLCATRQGGTTTEAFFGQGTRLTVV.

The rearrangement uses TRBV30 and TRBJ1-1, with D unresolved. Germline CDR1 and CDR2: GTSNPN and SVGIG (reference sequence). Between the trimmed V and J ends, which lost 2 bases and 5 bases, there was a span of 6 bases. The CDR3 has 11 residues. DNA for the CDR3: TGTGCCTGGAGTACCAATACTGAAGCTTTCTTT. Translating gives CAWSTNTEAFF.